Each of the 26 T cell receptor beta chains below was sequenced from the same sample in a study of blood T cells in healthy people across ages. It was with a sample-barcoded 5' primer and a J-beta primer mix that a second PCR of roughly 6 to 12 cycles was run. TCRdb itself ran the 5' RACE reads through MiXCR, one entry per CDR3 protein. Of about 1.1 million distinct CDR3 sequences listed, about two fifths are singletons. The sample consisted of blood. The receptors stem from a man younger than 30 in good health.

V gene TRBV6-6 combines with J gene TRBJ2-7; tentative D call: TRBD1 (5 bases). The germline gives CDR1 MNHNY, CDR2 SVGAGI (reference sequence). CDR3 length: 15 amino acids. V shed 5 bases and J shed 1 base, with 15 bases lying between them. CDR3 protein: CASSPRRANSYEQYF. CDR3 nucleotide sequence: TGTGCCAGCAGTCCCCGCAGGGCCAATTCCTACGAGCAGTACTTC.

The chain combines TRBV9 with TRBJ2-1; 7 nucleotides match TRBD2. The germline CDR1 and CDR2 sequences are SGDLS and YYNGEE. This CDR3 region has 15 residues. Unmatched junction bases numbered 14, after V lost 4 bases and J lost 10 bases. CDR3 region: CASSREAYSQSEQFF. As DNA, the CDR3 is TGTGCCAGCAGCCGGGAGGCATACTCCCAATCCGAGCAGTTCTTC. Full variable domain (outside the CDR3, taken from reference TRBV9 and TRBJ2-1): DSGVTQTPKHLITATGQRVTLRCSPRSGDLSVYWYQQSLDQGLQFLIQYYNGEERAKGNILERFSAQQFPDLHSELNLSSLELGDSALYFCASSREAYSQSEQFFGPGTRLTVL.

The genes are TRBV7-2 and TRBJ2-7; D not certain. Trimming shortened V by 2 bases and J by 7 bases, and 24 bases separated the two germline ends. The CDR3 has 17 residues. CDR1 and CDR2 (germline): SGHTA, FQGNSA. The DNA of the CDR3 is TGTGCCAGCAGCTTATATTCTGAACTAAGGGTGGCCAATGAGCAGTACTTC. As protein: CASSLYSELRVANEQYF.

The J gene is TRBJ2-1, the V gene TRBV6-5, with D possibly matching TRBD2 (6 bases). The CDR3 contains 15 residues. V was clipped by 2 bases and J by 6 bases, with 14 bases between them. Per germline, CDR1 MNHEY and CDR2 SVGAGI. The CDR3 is CASSYDPLGGNEQFF. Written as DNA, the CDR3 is TGTGCCAGCAGTTACGACCCGCTGGGGGGCAATGAGCAGTTCTTC.

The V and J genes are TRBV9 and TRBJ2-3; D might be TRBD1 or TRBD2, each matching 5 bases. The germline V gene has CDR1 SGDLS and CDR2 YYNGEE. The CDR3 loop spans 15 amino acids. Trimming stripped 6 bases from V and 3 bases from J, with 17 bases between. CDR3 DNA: TGTGCCAGCACACCCCGACAAGGGGAGACAGATACGCAGTATTTT. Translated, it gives CASTPRQGETDTQYF.

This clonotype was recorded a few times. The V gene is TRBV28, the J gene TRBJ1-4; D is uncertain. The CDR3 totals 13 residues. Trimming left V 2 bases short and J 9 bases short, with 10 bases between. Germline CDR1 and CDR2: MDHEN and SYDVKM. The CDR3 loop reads CASSLEGTKKLFF. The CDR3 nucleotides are TGTGCCAGCAGTTTAGAGGGTACGAAAAAACTGTTTTTT.

The CDR3 spells CASSYGDSGNQPQHF. In nucleotides, the CDR3 is TGTGCCAGCAGCTACGGGGACAGCGGCAATCAGCCCCAGCATTTT. J is TRBJ1-5 and V is TRBV9; TRBD1 aligns across 7 bases. Germline V gene data show CDR1 as SGDLS and CDR2 as YYNGEE. V lost 4 bases and J lost 2; bases outside the gene matches: 6. The CDR3 totals 15 residues.

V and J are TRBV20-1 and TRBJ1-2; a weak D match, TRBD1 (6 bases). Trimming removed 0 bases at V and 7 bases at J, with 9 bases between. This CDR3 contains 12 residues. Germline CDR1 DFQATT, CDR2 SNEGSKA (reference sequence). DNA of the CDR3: TGCAGTGCTAGAGAGGGAGGGGGTGGCTACACCTTC. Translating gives CSAREGGGGYTF.

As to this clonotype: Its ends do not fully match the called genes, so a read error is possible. CDR3 DNA: TGTGCCAGCAGTCTCTGGGACAACCTTGCAACTAATGAAAAACCGTTTTTT. Its translation: CASSLWDNLATNEKPFF. This chain joins TRBV25-1 and TRBJ1-4, with D possibly being TRBD1 (6 bases). There are 17 residues in the CDR3. The germline V gene has CDR1 MGHDK and CDR2 SYGVNS.

CDR3 DNA: TGTGCCAGCAGCCCTAGACAGGCCACTGAAGCTTTCTTT. Protein sequence: CASSPRQATEAFF. This chain links TRBV12-3 or TRBV12-4 with TRBJ1-1, with D perhaps matching TRBD1 (6 bases). V lost 6 bases, J lost 4 bases, and 12 bases lay in between. The CDR3 totals 13 residues.

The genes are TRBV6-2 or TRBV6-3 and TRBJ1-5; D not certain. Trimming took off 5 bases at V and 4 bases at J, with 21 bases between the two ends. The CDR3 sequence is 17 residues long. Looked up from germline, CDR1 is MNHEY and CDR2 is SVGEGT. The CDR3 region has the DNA TGTGCCAGCAGTCCTACCTTTTCATACAGTCGAAATCAGCCCCAGCATTTT. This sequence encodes CASSPTFSYSRNQPQHF.

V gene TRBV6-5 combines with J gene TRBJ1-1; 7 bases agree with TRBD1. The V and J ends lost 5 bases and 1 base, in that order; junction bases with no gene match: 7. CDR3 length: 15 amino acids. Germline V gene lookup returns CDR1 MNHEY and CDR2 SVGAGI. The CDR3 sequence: CASSDGTASNTEAFF. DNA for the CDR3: TGTGCCAGCAGTGACGGGACAGCCTCGAACACTGAAGCTTTCTTT.

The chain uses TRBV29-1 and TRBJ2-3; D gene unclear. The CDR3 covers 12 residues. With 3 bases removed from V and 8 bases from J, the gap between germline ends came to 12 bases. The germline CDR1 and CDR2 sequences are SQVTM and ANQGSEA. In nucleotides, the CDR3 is TGCAGCGTTGATGGGTATACGGGTACGCAGTATTTT. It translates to CSVDGYTGTQYF.

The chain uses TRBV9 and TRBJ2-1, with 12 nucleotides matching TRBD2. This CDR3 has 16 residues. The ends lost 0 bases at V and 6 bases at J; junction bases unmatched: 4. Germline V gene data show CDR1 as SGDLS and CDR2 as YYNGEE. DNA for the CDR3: TGTGCCAGCAGCGTAGGATTGACTAGCGGGAGCAATGAGCAGTTCTTC. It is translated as CASSVGLTSGSNEQFF. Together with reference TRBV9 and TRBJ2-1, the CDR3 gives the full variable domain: DSGVTQTPKHLITATGQRVTLRCSPRSGDLSVYWYQQSLDQGLQFLIQYYNGEERAKGNILERFSAQQFPDLHSELNLSSLELGDSALYFCASSVGLTSGSNEQFFGPGTRLTVL.

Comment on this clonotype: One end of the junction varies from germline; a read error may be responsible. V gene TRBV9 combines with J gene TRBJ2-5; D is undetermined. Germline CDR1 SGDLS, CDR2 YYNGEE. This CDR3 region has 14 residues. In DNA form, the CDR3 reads TGTGCCAGCAGCGTAGGGCCAGACCAAGAGGCCCAGTACTTC. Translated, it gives CASSVGPDQEAQYF.

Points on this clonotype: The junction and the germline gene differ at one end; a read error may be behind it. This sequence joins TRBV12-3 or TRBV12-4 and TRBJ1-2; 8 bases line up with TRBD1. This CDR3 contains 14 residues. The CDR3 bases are TGTGCCGGCAGATCGACAGGGGCGGTCTATGGCTACACCTTC. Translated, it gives CAGRSTGAVYGYTF.

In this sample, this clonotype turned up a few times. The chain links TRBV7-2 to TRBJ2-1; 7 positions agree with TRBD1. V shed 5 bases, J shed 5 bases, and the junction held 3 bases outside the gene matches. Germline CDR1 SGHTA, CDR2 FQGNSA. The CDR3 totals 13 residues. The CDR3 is CASSPTGDNEQFF. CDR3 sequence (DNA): TGTGCCAGCAGCCCTACAGGGGACAATGAGCAGTTCTTC. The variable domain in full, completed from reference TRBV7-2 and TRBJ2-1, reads GAGVSQSPSNKVTEKGKDVELRCDPISGHTALYWYRQSLGQGLEFLIYFQGNSAPDKSGLPSDRFSAERTGGSVSTLTIQRTQQEDSAVYLCASSPTGDNEQFFGPGTRLTVL.

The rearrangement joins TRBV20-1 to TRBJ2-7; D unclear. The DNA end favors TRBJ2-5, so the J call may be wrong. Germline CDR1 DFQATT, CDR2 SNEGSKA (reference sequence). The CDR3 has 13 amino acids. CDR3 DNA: TGCAGTGCTAGGGATTGGGTGGGTGAGACCCAGTACTTC. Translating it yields CSARDWVGETQYF.

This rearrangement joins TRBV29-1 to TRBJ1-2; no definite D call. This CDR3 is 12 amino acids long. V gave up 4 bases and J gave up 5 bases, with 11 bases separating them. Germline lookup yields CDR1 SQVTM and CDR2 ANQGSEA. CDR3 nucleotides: TGCAGCGTTGGGGAGAGAACATATGGCTACACCTTC. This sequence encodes CSVGERTYGYTF.

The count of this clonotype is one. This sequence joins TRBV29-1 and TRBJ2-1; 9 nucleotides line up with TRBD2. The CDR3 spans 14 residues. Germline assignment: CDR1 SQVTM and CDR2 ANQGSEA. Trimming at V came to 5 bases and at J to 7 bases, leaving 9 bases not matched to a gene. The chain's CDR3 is CSVLLAGTINEQFF. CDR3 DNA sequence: TGCAGCGTTCTCCTAGCGGGGACAATTAATGAGCAGTTCTTC.

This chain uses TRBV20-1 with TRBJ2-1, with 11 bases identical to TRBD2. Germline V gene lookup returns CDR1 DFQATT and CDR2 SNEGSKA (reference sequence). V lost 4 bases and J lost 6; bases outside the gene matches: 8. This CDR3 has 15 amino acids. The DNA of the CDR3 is TGCAGTGCTACGCGACTAGCGGGGATTATCAATGAGCAGTTCTTC. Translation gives CSATRLAGIINEQFF.

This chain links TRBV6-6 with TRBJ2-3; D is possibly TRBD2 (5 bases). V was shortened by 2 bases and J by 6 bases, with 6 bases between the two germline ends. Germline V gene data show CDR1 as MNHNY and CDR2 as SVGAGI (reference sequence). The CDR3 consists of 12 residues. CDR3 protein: CASSYGEDTQYF. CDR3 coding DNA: TGTGCCAGCAGTTACGGGGAGGATACGCAGTATTTT.

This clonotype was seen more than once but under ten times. CDR3 region: CASSAGTTLYNEQFF. DNA for the CDR3: TGCGCCAGCAGCGCCGGGACTACACTCTACAATGAGCAGTTCTTC. The J gene is TRBJ2-1, the V gene TRBV4-1, with 7 bases identical to TRBD2. Looked up from germline, CDR1 is MGHRA and CDR2 is YSYEKL. The CDR3 length is 15 residues. J gave up 3 bases and V 5 bases, and 7 bases lay outside the gene matches.

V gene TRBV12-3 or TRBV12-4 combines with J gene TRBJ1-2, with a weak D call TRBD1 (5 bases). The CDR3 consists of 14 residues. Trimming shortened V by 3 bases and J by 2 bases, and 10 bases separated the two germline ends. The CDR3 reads CASSLGPRNYGYTF. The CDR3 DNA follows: TGTGCCAGCAGTTTGGGACCGAGAAACTATGGCTACACCTTC.

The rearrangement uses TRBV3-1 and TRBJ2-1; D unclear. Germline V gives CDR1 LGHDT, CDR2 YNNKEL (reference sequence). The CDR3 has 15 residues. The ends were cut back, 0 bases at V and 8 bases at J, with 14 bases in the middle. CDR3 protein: CASSQDAGWGYEQFF. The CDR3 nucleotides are TGTGCCAGCAGCCAAGATGCCGGGTGGGGTTATGAGCAGTTCTTC.

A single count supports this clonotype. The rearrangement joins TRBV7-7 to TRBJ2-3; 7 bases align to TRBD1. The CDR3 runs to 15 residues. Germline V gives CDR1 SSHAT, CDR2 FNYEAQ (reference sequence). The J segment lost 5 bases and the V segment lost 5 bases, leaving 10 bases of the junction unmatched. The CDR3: CASSLRDSRGDTQYF. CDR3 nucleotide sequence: TGTGCCAGCAGCCTAAGGGACAGTCGGGGAGATACGCAGTATTTT.